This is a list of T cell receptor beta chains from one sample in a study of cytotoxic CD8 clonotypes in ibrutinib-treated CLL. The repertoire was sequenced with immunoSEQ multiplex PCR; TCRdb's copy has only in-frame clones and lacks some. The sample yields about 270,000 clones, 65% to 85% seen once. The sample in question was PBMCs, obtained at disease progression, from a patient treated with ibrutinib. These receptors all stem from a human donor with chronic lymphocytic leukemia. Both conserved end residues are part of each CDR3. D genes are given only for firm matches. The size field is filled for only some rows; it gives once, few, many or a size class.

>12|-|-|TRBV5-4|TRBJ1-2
CASSLELHGYTF
TGTGCCAGCAGCTTGGAACTCCATGGCTACACCTTC
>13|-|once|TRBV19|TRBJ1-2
CASSRQENYGYTF
TGTGCCAGTAGTAGGCAGGAAAACTATGGCTACACCTTC
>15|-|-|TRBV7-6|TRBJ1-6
CASSQKEGGNSPLHF
TGTGCCAGCAGCCAGAAGGAGGGGGGTAATTCACCCCTCCACTTT
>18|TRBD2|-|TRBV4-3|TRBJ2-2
CASSQETSGRVLTGELFF
TGCGCCAGCAGCCAAGAAACTAGCGGGAGGGTCTTAACCGGGGAGCTGTTTTTT
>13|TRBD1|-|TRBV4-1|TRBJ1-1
CASSQNRGREAFF
TGCGCCAGCAGCCAGAACAGGGGGCGTGAAGCTTTCTTT
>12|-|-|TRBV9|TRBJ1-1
CASSPGWTEAFF
TGTGCCAGCAGCCCCGGCTGGACTGAAGCTTTCTTT
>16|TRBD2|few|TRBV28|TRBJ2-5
CASSLSLAGGQETQYF
TGTGCCAGCAGTTTATCACTAGCGGGAGGACAAGAGACCCAGTACTTC
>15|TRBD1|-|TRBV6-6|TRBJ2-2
CASSQQGANTGELFF
TGTGCCAGCAGTCAACAGGGGGCAAACACCGGGGAGCTGTTTTTT
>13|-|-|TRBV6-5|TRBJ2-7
CASSYSFGYEQYF
TGTGCCAGCAGTTACTCGTTCGGGTACGAGCAGTACTTC
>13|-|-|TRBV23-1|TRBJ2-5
CASPEQGGETQYF
TGCGCCAGCCCGGAACAGGGTGGAGAGACCCAGTACTTC